This TCR beta chain comes out of a study of cytotoxic CD8 clonotypes in ibrutinib-treated CLL. Sequencing was performed with immunoSEQ multiplex PCR; in TCRdb, only in-frame clones are kept and a portion is missing. Of approximately 280,000 clones listed, 60% to 80% are singletons. CDR3 size: 10 residues. The germline V gene encodes CDR1 DFQATT and CDR2 SNEGSKA (reference sequence). The V and J ends lost 8 bases and 1 base respectively, with 5 bases between them. The chain recombines TRBV20-1 with TRBJ1-1; D remains ambiguous. This TCR was sampled from a human donor with chronic lymphocytic leukemia. The source was PBMCs, collected at disease progression, from a patient treated with ibrutinib. CDR3 protein: CSHRNTEAFF. The DNA for the CDR3 is TGCAGTCATAGGAACACTGAAGCTTTCTTT.